This entry concerns a single T cell receptor (beta chain). Here immunoSEQ multiplex PCR was the method, and the copy in TCRdb shows in-frame clones only, minus some. The table includes some 200,000 clones, approximately 90% detected once. This specimen belongs to a study of blood T cell repertoires in COVID-19. The CDR3 consists of 14 residues. Trimming removed 3 bases from V and 0 bases from J, with 8 bases in between. The germline gives CDR1 ENHRY, CDR2 SYGVKD. This receptor was identified in a woman between 18 and 29 years old who had recovered from COVID-19. V and J are TRBV10-3 and TRBJ1-2; D call uncertain. Sequencing was done on a sample of peripheral blood. The CDR3 sequence is CAISDRETNYGYTF. CDR3 DNA: TGTGCCATCAGTGATAGGGAGACTAACTATGGCTACACCTTC.